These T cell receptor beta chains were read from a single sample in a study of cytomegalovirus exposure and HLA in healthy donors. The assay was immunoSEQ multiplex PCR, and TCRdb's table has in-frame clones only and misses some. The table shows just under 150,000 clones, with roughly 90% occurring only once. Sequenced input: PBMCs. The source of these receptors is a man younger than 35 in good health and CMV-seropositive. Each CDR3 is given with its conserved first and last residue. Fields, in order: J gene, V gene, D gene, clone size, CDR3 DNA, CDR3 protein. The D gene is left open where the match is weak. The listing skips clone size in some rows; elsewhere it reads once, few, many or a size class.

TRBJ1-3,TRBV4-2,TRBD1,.,TGTGCCAGCAGCCAAGACCGAGGACAGGGACCTGGAAACACCATATATTTT,CASSQDRGQGPGNTIYF
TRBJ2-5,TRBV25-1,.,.,TGTGCCAGCAGGAACAGGTTGATGGGGACCCAGTACTTC,CASRNRLMGTQYF
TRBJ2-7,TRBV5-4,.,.,TGTGCCAGCAGCTTGGGAGGGAATTCGTACGAGCAGTACTTC,CASSLGGNSYEQYF
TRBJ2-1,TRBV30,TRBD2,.,TGTGCCTGGAGTTTCAGCGGGACCTCCTACAATGAGCAGTTCTTC,CAWSFSGTSYNEQFF
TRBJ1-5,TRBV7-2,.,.,TGTGCCAGCAGCTTAGGACTCCCCGGGCAGCCCCAGCATTTT,CASSLGLPGQPQHF
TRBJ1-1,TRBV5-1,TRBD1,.,TGCGCCAGCAGCCGGGACAGGGGCAACATGAACACTGAAGCTTTCTTT,CASSRDRGNMNTEAFF
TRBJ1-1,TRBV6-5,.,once,TGTGCCAGCAGTTACAGTCCGGGGGGATCTGAAGCTTTCTTT,CASSYSPGGSEAFF
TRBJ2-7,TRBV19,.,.,TGTGCCAGTAGTATATATCCGGGGGAGGTCTCCTACGAGCAGTACTTC,CASSIYPGEVSYEQYF
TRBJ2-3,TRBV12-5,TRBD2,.,TGTGCTAGTGTCTTCGGGAGGGCCTCAGATACGCAGTATTTT,CASVFGRASDTQYF
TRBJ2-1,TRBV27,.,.,TGTGCCAGCAGTTTTGGGCAGGGGTATGAGCAGTTCTTC,CASSFGQGYEQFF
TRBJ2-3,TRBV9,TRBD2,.,TGTGCCAGCAGCGTAGAAACTAGCGGGGATACGCAGTATTTT,CASSVETSGDTQYF
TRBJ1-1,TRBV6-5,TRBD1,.,TGTGCCAGCAGCTCCCCACAGGGGGCGAGGACTGAAGCTTTCTTT,CASSSPQGARTEAFF
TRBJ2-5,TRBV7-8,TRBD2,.,TGTGCCAGCAGCGGCCGGGGCCGGGGGGCCCAGTACTTC,CASSGRGRGAQYF
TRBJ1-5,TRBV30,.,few,TGTGCCTATTCGAGGGCAGGAGATCAGCCCCAGCATTTT,CAYSRAGDQPQHF
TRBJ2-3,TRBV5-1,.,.,TGCGCCAGCAGCTTGTATTCGGAGCCGTTCACAGATACGCAGTATTTT,CASSLYSEPFTDTQYF
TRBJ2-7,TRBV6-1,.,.,TGTGCCTCCGTTAGAGACTACGAGCAGTACTTC,CASVRDYEQYF
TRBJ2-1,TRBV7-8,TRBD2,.,TGTGCCAGCAGCTTTAGGAGCGGGGGGGGTAATGAGCAGTTCTTC,CASSFRSGGGNEQFF
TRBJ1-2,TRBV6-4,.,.,TGTGCCAGCAGTGACAACAGCATCTATGGCTACACCTTC,CASSDNSIYGYTF
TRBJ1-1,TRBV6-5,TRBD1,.,TGTGCCAGCAGTGGACAGGGGAGGGTCACTGAAGCTTTCTTT,CASSGQGRVTEAFF
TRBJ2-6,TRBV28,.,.,TGTGCCAGCAGTTTAGTTAGAGTCTCTGGGGCCAACGTCCTGACTTTC,CASSLVRVSGANVLTF
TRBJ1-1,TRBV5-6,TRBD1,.,TGTGCCAGCAGCGTCGCGACAGGGACGAGGGCTTTCTTT,CASSVATGTRAFF
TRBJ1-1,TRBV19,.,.,TGTGCCAGTAGTATCGGGAGGGGAGGGATGAACACTGAAGCTTTCTTT,CASSIGRGGMNTEAFF
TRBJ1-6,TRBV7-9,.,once,TGTGCCAGCACCGGAACAGGGAACTATAATTCACCCCTCCACTTT,CASTGTGNYNSPLHF